This T cell receptor (beta chain) originates from a study of blood T cell repertoires in COVID-19. Per the original methods: Cell counts per sample came from amplifying reference gene primers. TCRdb keeps only in-frame clones here, not all; method: immunoSEQ multiplex PCR. That table furnishes V, J and clone size, whereas the DNA furnished D and trimming. Among about 330,000 clones listed, approximately 90% were seen once. Participants came from around 25 US areas, aged roughly 18 to 100 years. J gave up 1 base and V 1 base, and 11 bases lay outside the gene matches. This CDR3 spans 18 amino acids. CDR1 MNHNS and CDR2 SASEGT come from the germline V gene.

This TCR derives from a woman aged 18-29 years who had recovered from COVID-19. V and J are TRBV6-1 and TRBJ1-1; 8 nucleotides match TRBD1. The sequenced material came from PBMCs or T cells enriched from blood (not recorded which). For the CDR3, the DNA is TGTGCCAGCAGTGAAGGGTACAGGGGGATAATAGAGAACACTGAAGCTTTCTTT. Protein product: CASSEGYRGIIENTEAFF.